A single sample is the source of the 11 T cell receptor beta chains below, sequenced in a study of cytomegalovirus exposure and HLA in healthy donors. The PCR used 60 Vbeta and 13 Jbeta primers. Produced via immunoSEQ multiplex PCR; TCRdb's table is partial and in-frame only. The sample includes about 120,000 clones, about 76% of them seen just once. The sequenced sample consisted of PBMCs. Source of these receptors: a man between 60 and 75 years old in good health and CMV-seropositive.

V is TRBV5-1 and J is TRBJ2-7, with 7 bases identical to TRBD1. Trimming at V came to 2 bases and at J to 0 bases, leaving 5 bases not matched to a gene. Germline CDR1 is SGHRS and CDR2 is YFSETQ. The CDR3 length is 15 residues. The CDR3: CASSLRDSHSYEQYF. In nucleotides, the CDR3 is TGCGCCAGCAGCTTACGGGACAGTCACTCCTACGAGCAGTACTTC.

This chain connects TRBV11-1 to TRBJ2-1, with 11 positions matching TRBD2. Germline loops: CDR1 SGHAT, CDR2 FQDESV (reference sequence). Losses at the gene ends were 0 bases for V and 2 bases for J; bases not matched to a gene: 3. The CDR3 is made up of 17 amino acids. The CDR3 DNA sequence: TGTGCCAGCAGCTTAGCCTTTAGCGGGGGGGCCTACAATGAGCAGTTCTTC. This translates into CASSLAFSGGAYNEQFF.

This clone was detected only a few times. The chain links TRBV7-3 to TRBJ2-3; a weak D match, TRBD2 (5 bases). Trimming took 8 bases from V and 0 from J, leaving 15 bases between them. The germline V gene encodes CDR1 SGHTA and CDR2 FQGTGA. This CDR3 is 15 amino acids long. CDR3 coding DNA: TGTGCCAGCCGCGACGGACTCGGTAGCACAGATACGCAGTATTTT. This sequence encodes CASRDGLGSTDTQYF. Together with reference TRBV7-3 and TRBJ2-3, the CDR3 gives the full variable domain: GAGVSQTPSNKVTEKGKYVELRCDPISGHTALYWYRQSLGQGPEFLIYFQGTGAADDSGLPNDRFFAVRPEGSVSTLKIQRTERGDSAVYLCASRDGLGSTDTQYFGPGTRLTVL.

CDR3 sequence reads: CAWSAPHEQYF. CDR3 DNA: TGTGCCTGGAGTGCCCCTCACGAGCAGTACTTC. V usage is TRBV30 and J usage is TRBJ2-7; D gene uncertain. There are 11 residues in the CDR3. Germline-derived CDR1 and CDR2 are GTSNPN and SVGIG (reference sequence). Trimming left V 1 base short and J 5 bases short, with 6 bases between.

The V gene is TRBV6-6, the J gene TRBJ1-1; D remains unclear. The germline V gene encodes CDR1 MNHNY and CDR2 SVGAGI (reference sequence). There are 13 residues in the CDR3. V lost 4 bases and J 0 bases, leaving 6 bases between the germline ends. DNA of the CDR3: TGTGCCAGCAGTTCCCCCATGAACACTGAAGCTTTCTTT. It yields the protein CASSSPMNTEAFF.

The rearrangement uses TRBV5-1 and TRBJ2-7, with 11 bases aligning to TRBD1. This CDR3 has 14 amino acids. Germline values: CDR1 SGHRS, CDR2 YFSETQ. The V gene end was trimmed by 3 bases and the J gene end by 6 bases; junction bases not matched to a gene: 5. CDR3 nucleotide sequence: TGCGCCAGCAGCTCCGGACAGGGGGCGGGCGAGCAGTACTTC. Protein: CASSSGQGAGEQYF.

J is TRBJ1-4 and V is TRBV18; possible D gene TRBD1, 6 bases. Germline CDR1 and CDR2: KGHSH and LQKENI. The CDR3 covers 17 residues. The V end lost 3 bases, the J end lost 2 bases, and 16 bases lay between the germline ends. CDR3 protein: CASSPTGPLGTNEKLFF. In DNA, the CDR3 is TGTGCCAGCTCACCTACAGGGCCCCTGGGCACTAATGAAAAACTGTTTTTT. Based on the CDR3 plus reference TRBV18 and TRBJ1-4, the full variable domain is NAGVMQNPRHLVRRRGQEARLRCSPMKGHSHVYWYRQLPEEGLKFMVYLQKENIIDESGMPKERFSAEFPKEGPSILRIQQVVRGDSAAYFCASSPTGPLGTNEKLFFGSGTQLSVL.

The chain carries TRBV6-4 and TRBJ1-1; maybe TRBD1 (6 bases). Trimming removed 3 bases at V and 10 bases at J, with 15 bases between. CDR3 length: 13 amino acids. Germline values: CDR1 MRHNA, CDR2 SNTAGT. CDR3 residues: CASSETGRGVAFF. The CDR3 DNA reads TGTGCCAGCAGTGAAACAGGGAGGGGAGTAGCTTTCTTT.

This rearrangement joins TRBV2 to TRBJ1-6, with 7 bases lining up with TRBD1. V lost 6 bases and J lost 5; bases outside the gene matches: 4. The CDR3 contains 14 residues. Germline assignment: CDR1 SNHLY and CDR2 FYNNEI. The CDR3 here is CASRAGGNNSPLHF. CDR3 coding DNA: TGTGCCAGCAGGGCAGGGGGTAATAATTCACCCCTCCACTTT.

As to this clone: Other DNA sequences in the same sample also yield this CDR3. The chain has TRBV2 and TRBJ1-3; no reliable D call. Trimming took 0 bases from V and 4 from J, leaving 4 bases between them. Germline V gives CDR1 SNHLY, CDR2 FYNNEI. There are 13 residues in the CDR3. The CDR3 DNA reads TGTGCCAGCAGTGAAGCGCGAGGAAACACCATATATTTT. Translated, it gives CASSEARGNTIYF.

V usage is TRBV23-1 and J usage is TRBJ1-4; 8 nucleotides match TRBD1. TRBV23-1 belongs to the ORF category, with a function that is uncertain. The length of the CDR3 is 17 residues. V was pared by 3 bases and J by 4 bases, with 10 bases of the junction left unmatched. The CDR3 DNA reads TGCGCCAGCAGTCAGCACCAGGGGGCACGGAGTAATGAAAAACTGTTTTTT. Encoded protein: CASSQHQGARSNEKLFF.